This T cell receptor (beta chain) stems from a study of T cells expressing NK-cell markers. With the 5' RACE reads reprocessed, TCRdb shows one record per CDR3 protein and no DNA. There are about 300,000 distinct CDR3 sequences in the sample, with around 4.3% held by the top ten. The CDR3 runs to 13 residues. Germline values: CDR1 SGDLS, CDR2 YYNGEE. The chain uses TRBV9 and TRBJ2-7. What was sequenced was blood T cells: a sorted CD56 or NKG2C T cell subset, CD4+ or CD8+ T cells, or bulk PBMC T cells (not recorded which). This receptor was obtained from a woman between 18 and 70 years old in good health. CDR3 region: CASSVDRWGEQYF.